These T cell receptor beta chains were read from a single sample in a study of cytomegalovirus exposure and HLA in healthy donors. Sequenced by immunoSEQ multiplex PCR; TCRdb stores in-frame clones only, minus some. Among 95,000 to 100,000 clones listed, 65% to 80% were seen once. Sequencing input: PBMCs. These receptors all stem from a man aged 50-60 years in good health and CMV-seronegative. CDR3s include the opening cysteine and the closing phenylalanine or tryptophan. A D gene is named only where the DNA matches it firmly. A row's size may be missing; if present it is once, few, many or a size class.

TRBJ2-1 TRBD2 NA TRBV6-1 TGTGCCAGCACCCCCCTAGCGGGGGGCTACAATGAGCAGTTCTTC CASTPLAGGYNEQFF
TRBJ1-5 NA NA TRBV2 TGTGCCAGCAGTGATGGTACAGGTTTCAATCAGCCCCAGCATTTT CASSDGTGFNQPQHF
TRBJ1-2 NA NA TRBV6-1 TGTGCCAGCAGATTAGGGGAAGGCTACACCTTC CASRLGEGYTF
TRBJ1-1 NA NA TRBV5-6 TGTGCCAGCAGACAGGACAGGAACACTGAAGCTTTCTTT CASRQDRNTEAFF
TRBJ1-2 NA NA TRBV2 TGTGCCAGCAGTGGTTCGGGTAACTATGGCTACACCTTC CASSGSGNYGYTF
TRBJ2-7 TRBD1 few TRBV7-9 TGTGCCAGCCCTTTTATATTCCGACAGGGGTTAAACTACGAGCAGTACTTC CASPFIFRQGLNYEQYF
TRBJ2-2 NA NA TRBV6-1 TGTGCCAGCAGCCAAACGCTAGTTGGCGGGGAGCTGTTTTTT CASSQTLVGGELFF
TRBJ2-3 NA NA TRBV7-2 TGTGCCAGCAGCTTAGAGTTAAGAATACTGCACACAGATACGCAGTATTTT CASSLELRILHTDTQYF
TRBJ2-5 NA NA TRBV5-1 TGCGCCAGCAGCTTGGAGGTCTCAGGGCCAGAGACCCAGTACTTC CASSLEVSGPETQYF
TRBJ2-7 NA NA TRBV2 TGTGCCAGCAGTGGAGGGGTGGCGGGGTATATCTACGAGCAGTACTTC CASSGGVAGYIYEQYF
TRBJ1-2 NA NA TRBV30 TGTGCCTGGAGTTCGGGGAGGGCCTATGGCTACACCTTC CAWSSGRAYGYTF
TRBJ2-5 NA NA TRBV6-6 TGTGCCAGCAGGGACTGGGGAGAGACCCAGTACTTC CASRDWGETQYF
TRBJ2-1 TRBD2 NA TRBV6-1 TGTGCCAGCAGTGGGACTAGCGGGGGGGCCACTGAGCAGTTCTTC CASSGTSGGATEQFF
TRBJ2-7 NA NA TRBV5-1 TGCGCCAGCAGCTCCGGACTGTATTACGAGCAGTACTTC CASSSGLYYEQYF
TRBJ2-1 TRBD2 NA TRBV7-8 TGTGCCAGCAGCGGAATACTAGCGGGGGGGGTCTACAATGAGCAGTTCTTC CASSGILAGGVYNEQFF
TRBJ1-6 NA NA TRBV25-1 TGTGCCAGCAGTGAGTACGGTAGCGGTTCACCCCTCCACTTT CASSEYGSGSPLHF
TRBJ2-2 NA NA TRBV7-9 TGTGCCAGCAGCCCAGGGTTTCGGGCCGGGGAGCTGTTTTTT CASSPGFRAGELFF
TRBJ1-1 NA NA TRBV10-1 TGCGCCAGCAGTGAACACAGGTTGAACACTGAAGCTTTCTTT CASSEHRLNTEAFF
TRBJ2-1 TRBD1 NA TRBV11-3 TGTGCCAGCTCCGCAGGGGGTAAAGGGGGCAATGAGCAGTTCTTC CASSAGGKGGNEQFF
TRBJ2-7 TRBD2 NA TRBV5-4 TGTGCCAGCAGCCGACCTGGGGAGGGGCCCGTAAACGAGCAGTACTTC CASSRPGEGPVNEQYF
TRBJ1-5 TRBD1 NA TRBV7-2 TGTGCCAGCAGCTTAACAGGGGGCCACGTCAAACAGCCCCAGCATTTT CASSLTGGHVKQPQHF
TRBJ2-3 NA NA TRBV5-1 TGCGCCAGCAGCTTACAGGGTAACACAGATACGCAGTATTTT CASSLQGNTDTQYF
TRBJ1-1 NA NA TRBV5-1 TGCGCCAGCAGCCCCGGGTTCCGGTTGAATCGATCTGAAGCTTTCTTT CASSPGFRLNRSEAFF
TRBJ1-1 NA once TRBV11-2 TGTGCCAGCAGTTCGGACAGTAAAGTGAACACTGAAGCTTTCTTT CASSSDSKVNTEAFF
TRBJ2-3 NA NA TRBV18 TGTGCCAGCTCACCACGGAAAGGGGGTAGCACAGATACGCAGTATTTT CASSPRKGGSTDTQYF
TRBJ1-2 NA NA TRBV7-3 TGTGCCAGCAGCCCCGACGGGAATAACTATGGCTACACCTTC CASSPDGNNYGYTF
TRBJ2-2 TRBD2 few TRBV30 TGTGCCTGGAGTGTTGGCGGGGGCACCGGGGAGCTGTTTTTT CAWSVGGGTGELFF
TRBJ2-7 NA NA TRBV4-1 TGCGCCAGCAGCCAGCCTACGGTCTCAGGCGAGCAGTACTTC CASSQPTVSGEQYF
TRBJ2-4 NA NA TRBV19 TGTGCCAGTAGTATAAGGGCAGGGGAAAACATTCAGTACTTC CASSIRAGENIQYF
TRBJ1-5 NA NA TRBV27 TGTGCCAGCAGTTTAGGGGCAGGGCTGCAGCCCCAGCATTTT CASSLGAGLQPQHF
TRBJ1-3 NA NA TRBV18 TGTGCCAGCTCACCAGGGCAACAAGGAAACACCATATATTTT CASSPGQQGNTIYF
TRBJ2-7 TRBD2 NA TRBV6-5 TGTGCCAGCTCGACTAGCGGGAGGAATAAGGACGAGCAGTACTTC CASSTSGRNKDEQYF
TRBJ2-5 TRBD1 few TRBV10-2 TGCGCCAGCAGTGAGGGACAGGGGACGGAGACCCAGTACTTC CASSEGQGTETQYF
TRBJ1-5 NA once TRBV2 TGTGCCAGCGGGGGACTGTATAGCAATCAGCCCCAGCATTTT CASGGLYSNQPQHF
TRBJ1-4 NA NA TRBV9 TGTGCCAGCACCCCCGGCGGGGCAACTAATGAAAAACTGTTTTTT CASTPGGATNEKLFF
TRBJ1-2 TRBD1 NA TRBV28 TGTGCCAGCAGTTTATCGGGACAGCCCTATGGCTACACCTTC CASSLSGQPYGYTF
TRBJ1-2 NA few TRBV10-3 TGTGCCATCAGTGAGGGGCCAGGGGAGGGTTATGGCTACACCTTC CAISEGPGEGYGYTF
TRBJ2-3 NA NA TRBV5-1 TGCGCCAGCAGCTTGGCGGGTGTAAGGGATACGCAGTATTTT CASSLAGVRDTQYF
TRBJ2-6 NA NA TRBV30 TGTGCCGTAACTGTTTCTGGGGCCAACGTCCTGACTTTC CAVTVSGANVLTF
TRBJ2-3 TRBD1 NA TRBV6-6 TGTGCCAGCAGTTCGGACAGGGGGCGAATAGATACGCAGTATTTT CASSSDRGRIDTQYF
TRBJ2-3 NA NA TRBV2 TGTGCCAGCAGTGAACGGACAGATACGCAGTATTTT CASSERTDTQYF
TRBJ2-1 NA NA TRBV29-1 TGCAGCGTTCCCGGCGGGGCCTCCTACAATGAGCAGTTCTTC CSVPGGASYNEQFF
TRBJ1-5 NA NA TRBV4-1 TGCGCCAGCAGCCAAGTGCAGGGGCCCCAGCATTTT CASSQVQGPQHF
TRBJ2-7 TRBD2 NA TRBV27 TGTGCCAGCAGCTTTTCGGGAGGGTTCTACGAGCAGTACTTC CASSFSGGFYEQYF
TRBJ2-7 NA NA TRBV11-1 TGTGCCAGCAGCTTCGGAGTATTGGACTACGAGCAGTACTTC CASSFGVLDYEQYF
TRBJ1-1 NA few TRBV10-3 TGTGCCATCAGTGAGTCCAGGGAATATGAAACTTTCTTT CAISESREYETFF
TRBJ1-1 NA NA TRBV29-1 TGCAGCGGATACAGGGTAGCCAAGGCCCAGTCGGGCACTGAAGCTTTCTTT CSGYRVAKAQSGTEAFF
TRBJ2-3 NA few TRBV18 TGTGCCAGCTCACCCTGGACAGACTCCTCGGGGGATACGCAGTATTTT CASSPWTDSSGDTQYF
TRBJ1-2 NA NA TRBV5-5 TGTGCCAGCAGCTTGATAGGGGCCTATGGCTACACCTTC CASSLIGAYGYTF
TRBJ2-1 TRBD1 NA TRBV11-2 TGTGCCAGTATGACAGGGGGAGATGAGCAGTTCTTC CASMTGGDEQFF
TRBJ1-1 NA NA TRBV5-5 TGTGCCAGCAGCTTGGATTGGGGTCAGGGAAAAGCTTTCTTT CASSLDWGQGKAFF
TRBJ2-7 TRBD1 NA TRBV30 TGTGCCTGGAACGGACAGGGTAAGGCCTACGAGCAGTACTTC CAWNGQGKAYEQYF
TRBJ2-2 TRBD1 NA TRBV11-2 TGTGCCAGCAGCCTCAGGGGGCGCGCGGCCGGGGAGCTGTTTTTT CASSLRGRAAGELFF
TRBJ2-2 TRBD2 NA TRBV20-1 TGCAGTGTTGCGGGGGCCGGGGAGCTGTTTTTT CSVAGAGELFF
TRBJ2-7 TRBD2 NA TRBV9 TGTGCCAGCAGCGTACTGGCGGGAGGGTCGAGCGAGCAGTACTTC CASSVLAGGSSEQYF